The 10 T cell receptor beta chains given below trace back to one sample, sequenced in a study of blood T cell repertoires in COVID-19 (dated by TCRdb to between 2020 and 2021). Receptor amplification or capture employed the immunoSEQ multiplex PCR assay. TCRdb limited this immuneACCESS table to in-frame rearrangements with V and J called. A share of clones is missing; checked studies link under half to unresolved V genes, and the rest is unexplained. This sample holds around 40,000 clones; about 87% were observed only once. The top ten clones comprise 3.5% to 5% of the sample. The specimen was peripheral blood. The receptors here all came from a middle-aged man with COVID-19, enrolled during active disease.

V is TRBV28 and J is TRBJ1-1, with TRBD1 matching over 7 bases. CDR3 size: 16 residues. Germline assignment: CDR1 MDHEN and CDR2 SYDVKM. Losses at the gene ends were 5 bases for V and 4 bases for J; bases not matched to a gene: 13. The CDR3 region has the DNA TGTGCCAGCAGTCCTTACAGGGGAGGATTGACCACTGAAGCTTTCTTT. As protein: CASSPYRGGLTTEAFF.

The chain has TRBV25-1 and TRBJ1-1; 7 bases fit TRBD1. Germline CDR1 MGHDK, CDR2 SYGVNS. This CDR3 is 16 amino acids long. The trim removed 7 bases at V and 4 bases at J, leaving 15 bases unmatched. The CDR3 DNA reads as TGTGCCAGCATAACCGACAGGGATAGTATAGGCACTGAAGCTTTCTTT. Amino acid sequence: CASITDRDSIGTEAFF.

This clone appeared a single time. The chain uses TRBV7-3 and TRBJ1-3, with no clear D. CDR1 and CDR2 from the germline V gene are SGHTA and FQGTGA. CDR3 length: 14 amino acids. Trimming removed 8 bases at V and 0 bases at J, with 11 bases between. The CDR3 here is CASRMGVSGNTIYF. For the CDR3, the DNA is TGTGCCAGCCGTATGGGAGTCTCTGGAAACACCATATATTTT.

J is TRBJ1-6 and V is TRBV27, with 9 bases lining up with TRBD1. Germline lookup yields CDR1 MNHEY and CDR2 SMNVEV (reference sequence). CDR3 length equals 16 residues. Losses at the gene ends were 1 base for V and 6 bases for J; bases not matched to a gene: 4. The CDR3 loop is CASSLLGTGLNSPLHF. The CDR3 coding sequence is TGTGCCAGCAGTTTATTAGGGACAGGGCTTAATTCACCCCTCCACTTT.

This chain joins TRBV2 and TRBJ1-2, with D perhaps TRBD1 (6 bases). Trimming cost V 7 bases and J 5 bases, with 14 bases left between them. CDR3 length: 13 amino acids. From germline, CDR1 is SNHLY and CDR2 FYNNEI. CDR3 protein: CASKPTGLYGYTF. The CDR3, as DNA: TGTGCCAGCAAACCCACAGGGCTATATGGCTACACCTTC.

This chain links TRBV5-6 with TRBJ2-7, with 8 bases aligning to TRBD2. CDR3 length equals 15 residues. The junction had 9 bases not matched to a gene; V was cut back by 4 bases and J by 3 bases. The germline V gene encodes CDR1 SGHDT and CDR2 YYEEEE. The CDR3 protein is CASSLPGGGLYEQYF. The CDR3 DNA is TGTGCCAGCAGCCTCCCCGGGGGGGGACTCTACGAGCAGTACTTC.

The chain links TRBV6-5 to TRBJ1-4, with 7 bases that match TRBD1. The junction had 7 bases not matched to a gene; V was cut back by 6 bases and J by 3 bases. Germline CDR1 is MNHEY and CDR2 is SVGAGI. This CDR3 is 15 amino acids long. CDR3 protein: CASRPDRVANEKLFF. DNA for the CDR3: TGTGCCAGCAGACCAGACAGGGTAGCTAATGAAAAACTGTTTTTT.

J is TRBJ1-2 and V is TRBV6-1; 8 bases agree with TRBD1. Germline values: CDR1 MNHNS, CDR2 SASEGT. This CDR3 has 15 residues. Unmatched junction bases numbered 8, after V lost 2 bases and J lost 6 bases. The CDR3 region is CASSEPGQGGHGYTF. CDR3 DNA sequence: TGTGCCAGCAGTGAACCCGGACAGGGAGGACATGGCTACACCTTC.

The V call is TRBV7-2, the J call TRBJ1-2, with TRBD1 as a possible D gene (5 bases). CDR3 size: 16 residues. V was clipped by 1 base and J by 0 bases, with 12 bases between them. The V gene's germline CDR1 is SGHTA and CDR2 FQGNSA. The CDR3 coding sequence is TGTGCCAGCAGCTTAGTTGCGGGACCCACTAACTATGGCTACACCTTC. Protein sequence: CASSLVAGPTNYGYTF.

The chain employs TRBV20-1 and TRBJ2-1; 9 nucleotides line up with TRBD2. Germline CDR1 DFQATT, CDR2 SNEGSKA (reference sequence). CDR3 length: 18 residues. The junction had 16 bases not matched to a gene; V was cut back by 3 bases and J by 4 bases. The CDR3 region has the DNA TGCAGTGCTAGTAAGGTGCTAGCGGGACAATCAAAATACAATGAGCAGTTCTTC. Amino acid sequence: CSASKVLAGQSKYNEQFF.